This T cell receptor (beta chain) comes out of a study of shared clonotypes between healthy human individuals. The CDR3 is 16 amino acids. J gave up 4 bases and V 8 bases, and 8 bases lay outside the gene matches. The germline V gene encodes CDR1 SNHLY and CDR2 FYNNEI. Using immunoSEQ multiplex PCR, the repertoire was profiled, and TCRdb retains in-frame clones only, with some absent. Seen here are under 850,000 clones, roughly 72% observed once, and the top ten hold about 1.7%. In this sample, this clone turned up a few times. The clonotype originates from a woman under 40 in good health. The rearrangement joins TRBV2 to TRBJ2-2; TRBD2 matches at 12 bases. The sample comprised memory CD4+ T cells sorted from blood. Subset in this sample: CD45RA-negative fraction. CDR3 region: CASCHLAGGPTGELFF. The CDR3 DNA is TGTGCCAGCTGCCACCTAGCGGGAGGGCCCACCGGGGAGCTGTTTTTT.